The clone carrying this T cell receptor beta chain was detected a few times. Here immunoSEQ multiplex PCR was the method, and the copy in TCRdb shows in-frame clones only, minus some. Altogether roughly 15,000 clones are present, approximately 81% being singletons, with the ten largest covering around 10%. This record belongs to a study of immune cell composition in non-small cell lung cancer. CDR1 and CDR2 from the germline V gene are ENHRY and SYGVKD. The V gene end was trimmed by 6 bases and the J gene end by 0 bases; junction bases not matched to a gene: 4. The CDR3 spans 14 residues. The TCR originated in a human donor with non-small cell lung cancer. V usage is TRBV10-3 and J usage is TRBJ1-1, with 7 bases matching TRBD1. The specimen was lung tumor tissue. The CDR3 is CAIRKDRLNTEAFF. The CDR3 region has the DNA TGTGCCATCAGAAAGGACAGGTTGAACACTGAAGCTTTCTTT.